A single sample is the source of the 17 T cell receptor beta chains below, sequenced in a study of blood T cell repertoires in COVID-19. The protocol was immunoSEQ multiplex PCR, while the TCRdb copy is restricted to in-frame clones and leaves out a portion. The sample carries hundreds of thousands of clones, 84% recorded once. Input material: peripheral blood. The receptors derive from a woman of 80 years or more with active or convalescent COVID-19.

The chain recombines TRBV5-1 with TRBJ2-7, with 7 bases that match TRBD2. The V and J ends lost 1 base and 5 bases, in that order; junction bases with no gene match: 12. The germline V gene has CDR1 SGHRS and CDR2 YFSETQ. This CDR3 spans 16 amino acids. The CDR3 sequence: CASSLPPSGNIDEQYF. Here the CDR3 DNA reads TGCGCCAGCAGCTTGCCTCCGAGCGGGAATATAGACGAGCAGTACTTC. Complete variable domain (other parts from reference TRBV5-1 and TRBJ2-7): KAGVTQTPRYLIKTRGQQVTLSCSPISGHRSVSWYQQTPGQGLQFLFEYFSETQRNKGNFPGRFSGRQFSNSRSEMNVSTLELGDSALYLCASSLPPSGNIDEQYFGPGTRLTVT.

This rearrangement joins TRBV18 to TRBJ2-7; 9 bases fit TRBD1. From germline, CDR1 is KGHSH and CDR2 LQKENI. The CDR3 covers 15 residues. After removal of 3 bases from V and 3 bases from J, the junction contained 6 bases not matched to a gene. CDR3 residues: CASSPMGQGVYEQYF. CDR3 in DNA: TGTGCCAGCTCACCTATGGGACAGGGTGTCTACGAGCAGTACTTC.

V and J are TRBV7-6 and TRBJ1-1; a possible D gene is TRBD1 (5 bases). V lost 2 bases and J lost 1, with 20 bases in between. The germline V gene encodes CDR1 SGHVS and CDR2 FNYEAQ. The CDR3 extends over 18 amino acids. CDR3 in amino acids: CASSLFRRGAGQNTEAFF. The CDR3 nucleotides read TGTGCCAGCAGCTTATTCCGCCGCGGGGCTGGGCAGAACACTGAAGCTTTCTTT.

This chain uses TRBV2 with TRBJ1-1; D is unclear. This CDR3 region has 12 residues. The V and J ends lost 3 bases and 7 bases respectively, with 9 bases between them. CDR1 is SNHLY and CDR2 is FYNNEI in the germline V gene. This CDR3 reads CASSEAALEAFF. The CDR3 DNA reads TGTGCCAGCAGTGAGGCGGCACTTGAAGCTTTCTTT. Full variable domain (missing parts from reference TRBV2 and TRBJ1-1): EPEVTQTPSHQVTQMGQEVILRCVPISNHLYFYWYRQILGQKVEFLVSFYNNEISEKSEIFDDQFSVERPDGSNFTLKIRSTKLEDSAMYFCASSEAALEAFFGQGTRLTVV.

The chain links TRBV6-2 or TRBV6-3 to TRBJ1-2, with D uncertain. This CDR3 region has 13 residues. Deletions cut 2 bases from V and 5 bases from J, with 9 bases between. Looked up from germline, CDR1 is MNHEY and CDR2 is SVGEGT. This CDR3 reads CASSYNPLYGYTF. The CDR3 DNA reads TGTGCCAGCAGTTACAATCCACTATATGGCTACACCTTC.

The chain links TRBV3-1 (or the pseudogene TRBV3-2) to TRBJ2-1, with TRBD2 matching 13 bases. From germline, CDR1 is LGHDT and CDR2 YNNKEL (reference sequence). The CDR3 is 18 amino acids. The J segment lost 8 bases and the V segment lost 2 bases, leaving 12 bases of the junction unmatched. The DNA of the CDR3 is TGTGCCAGCAGCCAACTTCGGACTAGCGGGAGTTCCGTCGATGAGCAGTTCTTC. Its protein product is CASSQLRTSGSSVDEQFF.

The DNA for the CDR3 is TGTGCCAGCACCCTCTCCGGACAGGCCTCTGGAAACACCATATATTTT. Translation: CASTLSGQASGNTIYF. The rearrangement links TRBV2 to TRBJ1-3; 7 bases fit TRBD1. Germline V gene lookup returns CDR1 SNHLY and CDR2 FYNNEI. Losses at the gene ends were 7 bases for V and 0 bases for J; bases not matched to a gene: 9. The length of the CDR3 is 16 residues.

This chain links TRBV27 with TRBJ2-5, with 7 bases fitting TRBD2. V was clipped by 4 bases and J by 5 bases; unmatched bases: 4. CDR1 and CDR2 from the germline V gene are MNHEY and SMNVEV (reference sequence). The CDR3 loop spans 13 amino acids. DNA of the CDR3: TGTGCCAGCAGTTCAAACGGGGGGGAGACCCAGTACTTC. This encodes CASSSNGGETQYF.

This chain links TRBV24-1 with TRBJ2-1; D not certain. The germline V gene encodes CDR1 KGHDR and CDR2 SFDVKD. The CDR3 totals 13 residues. The V end was cut by 3 bases, the J end by 6 bases, with 8 bases between. For the CDR3, the DNA is TGTGCCACCAGTGATCTAAGTGTCAATGAGCAGTTCTTC. Translating gives CATSDLSVNEQFF.

The sample holds a few counts of this clone. This chain links TRBV9 with TRBJ1-3, with D possibly matching TRBD1 (5 bases). Trimming shortened V by 4 bases and J by 0 bases, and 14 bases separated the two germline ends. Germline values: CDR1 SGDLS, CDR2 YYNGEE. The CDR3 loop spans 16 amino acids. CDR3 region: CASSNGGLSSGNTIYF. DNA of the CDR3: TGTGCCAGCAGCAACGGGGGGTTAAGCTCTGGAAACACCATATATTTT.

This clone turned up a few times. The chain recombines TRBV3-1 (or the pseudogene TRBV3-2) with TRBJ2-1, with TRBD2 as a possible D gene (5 bases). There are 16 residues in the CDR3. Trimming took 4 bases from V and 6 from J, leaving 19 bases between them. Germline lookup yields CDR1 LGHDT and CDR2 YNNKEL (reference sequence). The CDR3 region has the DNA TGTGCCAGCAGCCTATCCGGGGTTAGTCCCACCAATGAGCAGTTCTTC. This codes for CASSLSGVSPTNEQFF.

This rearrangement joins TRBV5-1 to TRBJ2-7; TRBD2 agrees at 7 bases. Per germline, CDR1 SGHRS and CDR2 YFSETQ. CDR3 length: 14 residues. The ends lost 3 bases at V and 7 bases at J; junction bases unmatched: 10. This chain's CDR3 is CASSYTSVAEEQYF. CDR3 DNA sequence: TGCGCCAGCAGCTACACTAGCGTGGCAGAGGAGCAGTACTTC.

This chain joins TRBV30 and TRBJ1-2; no firm D call. The ends were cut back, 2 bases at V and 2 bases at J, with 12 bases in the middle. This CDR3 has 14 residues. The germline V gene encodes CDR1 GTSNPN and CDR2 SVGIG (reference sequence). CDR3 in amino acids: CAWSFWGGNYGYTF. CDR3 in DNA: TGTGCCTGGAGTTTTTGGGGAGGCAACTATGGCTACACCTTC.

This clone was detected only once. J is TRBJ1-2 and V is TRBV24-1, with D possibly being TRBD1 (5 bases). With 3 bases removed from V and 4 bases from J, the gap between germline ends came to 11 bases. The CDR3 is 14 amino acids. From germline, CDR1 is KGHDR and CDR2 SFDVKD. CDR3 loop: CATSDGREGYGYTF. The CDR3 DNA is TGTGCCACCAGTGATGGCAGGGAAGGCTATGGCTACACCTTC.

The chain combines TRBV7-2 with TRBJ2-1; 7 positions agree with TRBD2. Germline trimming cut 2 bases from V and 7 bases from J; bases unmatched to any gene: 11. The CDR3 is made up of 16 amino acids. Germline CDR1 SGHTA, CDR2 FQGNSA. CDR3 amino acids: CASSLNDLAVGNEQFF. The DNA for the CDR3 is TGTGCCAGCAGCTTAAATGATCTAGCGGTGGGGAATGAGCAGTTCTTC.

J is TRBJ2-2 and V is TRBV3-1 (or the pseudogene TRBV3-2); possibly TRBD1 for D (5 bases). The CDR3 loop spans 14 amino acids. The V and J ends lost 4 bases and 4 bases respectively, with 10 bases between them. Germline-derived CDR1 and CDR2 are LGHDT and YNNKEL (reference sequence). The CDR3 sequence: CASSLGQVTGELFF. The CDR3 coding sequence is TGTGCCAGCAGCCTCGGACAAGTCACCGGGGAGCTGTTTTTT.

V usage is TRBV9 and J usage is TRBJ1-2; D unclear. Germline-derived CDR1 and CDR2 are SGDLS and YYNGEE. V shed 3 bases and J shed 5 bases, with 14 bases lying between them. This CDR3 has 14 residues. CDR3 residues: CASSATLASYGYTF. The CDR3 DNA is TGTGCCAGCAGCGCGACCCTAGCCAGTTATGGCTACACCTTC. Full variable domain (outside the CDR3, taken from reference TRBV9 and TRBJ1-2): DSGVTQTPKHLITATGQRVTLRCSPRSGDLSVYWYQQSLDQGLQFLIQYYNGEERAKGNILERFSAQQFPDLHSELNLSSLELGDSALYFCASSATLASYGYTFGSGTRLTVV.